This T cell receptor (beta chain) was documented in a study of blood T cells in healthy people across ages. A second about 7 to 11 cycle PCR used barcoded and J-beta primers. TCRdb redid the calling of the 5' RACE reads with MiXCR, one entry per CDR3 protein. This sample has around 990,000 distinct CDR3 sequences, with approximately 38% found just once. Study findings and constraints: Researchers deemed the diversity estimates from one million T cells underestimates.

This CDR3 comprises 16 residues. Germline lookup yields CDR1 LGHNA and CDR2 YNFKEQ. Points on this clonotype: Antigen: not known. The junction departs from the called germline gene at one end, perhaps through a read error.

Sequencing was done on a sample of blood. The V gene is TRBV4-2, the J gene TRBJ2-3; D is undetermined. The clonotype was recovered from a man between 18 and 29 years old in good health. CDR3 amino acids: CASSQDVGYGTDTQYF. CDR3 DNA sequence: TGCGCCAGCAGCCAAGACGTGGGCTACGGCACAGATACGCAGTATTTT.